These 32 T cell receptor beta chains share one sample of origin, sequenced in a study of blood T cells in healthy people across ages. A J-beta primer mix and a sample-barcoded 5' primer were used in a second PCR of about 7 to 12 cycles. TCRdb fed the 5' RACE reads into MiXCR, producing one record per CDR3 protein. The sample contains about 650,000 distinct CDR3 sequences, about 32% of which appear only once. Sequenced sample: blood. These receptors came from an elderly woman in good health.

This clonotype was picked up one time. This chain joins TRBV7-2 and TRBJ1-6; 9 bases align to TRBD1. The germline V gene has CDR1 SGHTA and CDR2 FQGNSA. The length of the CDR3 is 16 residues. V was pared by 3 bases and J by 7 bases, with 7 bases of the junction left unmatched. This chain's CDR3 is CASSFTGGMGNSPLHF. The CDR3 DNA reads TGTGCCAGCAGCTTTACAGGGGGCATGGGGAATTCACCCCTCCACTTT.

V usage is TRBV6-6 and J usage is TRBJ1-1, with D unresolved. Trimming removed 4 bases at V and 6 bases at J, with 12 bases between. The CDR3 length is 13 residues. Germline lookup yields CDR1 MNHNY and CDR2 SVGAGI (reference sequence). For the CDR3, the DNA is TGTGCCAGCAGTTTCGGTATTATTGCTGAAGCTTTCTTT. Amino acids: CASSFGIIAEAFF.

This clonotype was seen a few times. V and J are TRBV7-3 and TRBJ2-2, with TRBD2 as a possible D gene (6 bases). This CDR3 is built from 16 residues. Germline V CDR1 and CDR2: SGHTA, FQGTGA. Trimming removed 1 base from V and 6 bases from J, with 15 bases in between. CDR3 sequence: CASSLIAAALPGELFF. The CDR3, as DNA: TGTGCCAGCAGCTTAATAGCGGCGGCCCTGCCCGGGGAGCTGTTTTTT. The full variable domain, rest sourced from reference TRBV7-3 and TRBJ2-2, is GAGVSQTPSNKVTEKGKYVELRCDPISGHTALYWYRQSLGQGPEFLIYFQGTGAADDSGLPNDRFFAVRPEGSVSTLKIQRTERGDSAVYLCASSLIAAALPGELFFGEGSRLTVL.

This clonotype was recorded a few times. The chain carries TRBV6-1 and TRBJ1-5; 10 positions agree with TRBD1. With V trimmed by 0 bases and J by 6 bases, 5 bases remained unmatched. The CDR3 is 16 amino acids. Germline CDR1 reads MNHNS; CDR2 reads SASEGT. The CDR3 protein is CASSEALGTGVQPQHF. The CDR3 bases are TGTGCCAGCAGTGAAGCGCTCGGGACAGGGGTTCAGCCCCAGCATTTT.

This clonotype was detected many times. The rearrangement links TRBV28 to TRBJ2-1; either TRBD1 or TRBD2 may fit D (5 bases each). Trimming stripped 6 bases from V and 12 bases from J, with 18 bases between. Germline V gene lookup returns CDR1 MDHEN and CDR2 SYDVKM. CDR3 size: 13 residues. CDR3 in amino acids: CASSEGRGKWQFF. The CDR3 DNA reads TGTGCCAGCAGCGAGGGACGGGGAAAGTGGCAGTTCTTC. Based on the CDR3 plus reference TRBV28 and TRBJ2-1, the full variable domain is DVKVTQSSRYLVKRTGEKVFLECVQDMDHENMFWYRQDPGLGLRLIYFSYDVKMKEKGDIPEGYSVSREKKERFSLILESASTNQTSMYLCASSEGRGKWQFFGPGTRLTVL.

The genes are TRBV20-1 and TRBJ1-2; TRBD1 aligns across 8 bases. The CDR3 sequence is 13 residues long. V trimming: 3 bases; J trimming: 9 bases; junction bases outside the gene matches: 9. Germline V lookup: CDR1 DFQATT, CDR2 SNEGSKA (reference sequence). DNA for the CDR3: TGCAGTGCTAGTAGTCCGGACAGGGCACGCTACACCTTC. As protein: CSASSPDRARYTF.

V usage is TRBV20-1 and J usage is TRBJ1-5; possible D gene TRBD1, 5 bases. The CDR3 runs 15 residues. Germline V lookup: CDR1 DFQATT, CDR2 SNEGSKA (reference sequence). V gave up 6 bases and J gave up 3 bases, with 18 bases separating them. The DNA of the CDR3 is TGCAGTGCCCCGCCTTGGGGGGGGGACAATCAGCCCCAGCATTTT. Protein: CSAPPWGGDNQPQHF.

This clonotype occurred many times. The chain has TRBV20-1 and TRBJ2-1, with D maybe TRBD1 (6 bases). Germline V gene data show CDR1 as DFQATT and CDR2 as SNEGSKA (reference sequence). This CDR3 contains 14 residues. Between the trimmed V and J ends, which lost 3 bases and 3 bases, there was a span of 12 bases. The CDR3 region is CSARGQGFYNEQFF. The CDR3 region has the DNA TGCAGTGCTAGGGGGCAGGGGTTCTACAATGAGCAGTTCTTC.

At least ten counts were recorded for this clonotype. This sequence joins TRBV29-1 and TRBJ2-7; 8 positions match TRBD1. This CDR3 has 16 amino acids. Trimming cost V 6 bases and J 2 bases; bases outside gene matches: 15. Germline V gene data show CDR1 as SQVTM and CDR2 as ANQGSEA. CDR3: CSVKNAFGQGAYEQYF. The DNA for the CDR3 is TGCAGCGTCAAGAATGCATTTGGACAGGGAGCCTACGAGCAGTACTTC.

Note on this clonotype: A much larger clone lies a single base off, so this may be a read error. The chain links TRBV10-3 to TRBJ1-2; 8 nucleotides match TRBD1. The V and J ends lost 5 bases and 3 bases, in that order; junction bases with no gene match: 5. CDR1 and CDR2 from the germline V gene are ENHRY and SYGVKD. This CDR3 spans 14 amino acids. The CDR3 DNA reads TGTGCCATCAGTAACAGGGGGAGGGACTATGGCTACACCTTC. It yields the protein CAISNRGRDYGYTF.

This clonotype turned up a few times. A single base separates this from a much larger clone, so it may be a read error. The chain combines TRBV5-1 with TRBJ2-7, with TRBD2 matching over 7 bases. The CDR3 spans 14 residues. With V trimmed by 3 bases and J by 4 bases, 7 bases remained unmatched. Germline lookup yields CDR1 SGHRS and CDR2 YFSETQ. The CDR3 region is CASSWGGSGYEQYF. Written as DNA, the CDR3 is TGCGCCAGCAGCTGGGGAGGGTCTGGTTACGAGCAGTACTTC.

The chain links TRBV27 to TRBJ2-7, with 11 bases matching TRBD2. Germline-derived CDR1 and CDR2 are MNHEY and SMNVEV (reference sequence). V dropped 2 bases and J dropped 7; count of bases not matched to a gene: 7. CDR3 length: 15 amino acids. CDR3 loop: CASSLLSSGGNEQYF. The CDR3 DNA is TGTGCCAGCAGTTTACTGTCTAGCGGGGGGAATGAGCAGTACTTC.

This clonotype was counted many times. V gene TRBV4-1 combines with J gene TRBJ2-5; 8 bases are a match to TRBD2. This CDR3 spans 14 amino acids. The V and J ends lost 5 bases and 11 bases, in that order; junction bases with no gene match: 13. Germline CDR1 and CDR2: MGHRA and YSYEKL. This chain's CDR3 is CASSVGEGRGAQYF. The DNA of the CDR3 is TGCGCCAGCAGCGTAGGGGAGGGGCGGGGGGCTCAGTACTTC.

This clonotype was seen ten or more times. This sequence joins TRBV5-5 and TRBJ1-1; 12 nucleotides align to TRBD1. Germline V gene lookup returns CDR1 SGHKS and CDR2 YYEKEE (reference sequence). V shed 7 bases, J shed 10 bases, and the junction held 11 bases outside the gene matches. CDR3 length: 14 residues. The CDR3 reads CASEKGTGGIGAFF. CDR3 DNA: TGTGCCAGCGAGAAAGGGACAGGGGGCATCGGAGCTTTCTTT.

The chain is built from TRBV7-8 and TRBJ2-7; 10 nucleotides align to TRBD1. CDR3 length: 15 amino acids. V shed 5 bases, J shed 3 bases, and the junction held 7 bases outside the gene matches. The germline CDR1 and CDR2 sequences are SGHVS and FQNEAQ. CDR3 protein: CASSRPGQGIYEQYF. CDR3 DNA sequence: TGTGCCAGCAGCCGGCCGGGACAGGGGATCTACGAGCAGTACTTC.

This chain joins TRBV4-3 and TRBJ1-1; TRBD1 might be the D (5 bases). Trimming shortened V by 1 base and J by 0 bases, and 12 bases separated the two germline ends. Germline assignment: CDR1 LGHNA and CDR2 YSLEER. CDR3 length: 16 amino acids. The CDR3 bases are TGCGCCAGCAGCCAAGCTCGGGGGGGGATGAACACTGAAGCTTTCTTT. Amino acids: CASSQARGGMNTEAFF.

This clonotype was counted many times. The chain joins TRBV11-2 to TRBJ1-6; no clear D gene. V lost 6 bases and J lost 3, with 6 bases in between. The germline CDR1 and CDR2 sequences are SGHAT and FQNNGV. The CDR3 is made up of 13 amino acids. CDR3 coding DNA: TGTGCCAGCAGTAGGGACTATAATTCACCCCTCCACTTT. Its protein is CASSRDYNSPLHF.

Notes on this clonotype: A much larger clone sits a single nucleotide away, making a read error possible. The genes are TRBV2 and TRBJ2-1, with 10 nucleotides matching TRBD2. The CDR3 has 16 residues. From germline, CDR1 is SNHLY and CDR2 FYNNEI. Here the CDR3 DNA reads TGTGCCAGCAGGCCTCCGAGCGGGGGGGCGTGGGGTGAGCAGGTCTTC. Amino acids: CASRPPSGGAWGEQVF.

V gene TRBV30 combines with J gene TRBJ2-7, with a tentative D call TRBD1 (5 bases). V was clipped by 2 bases and J by 7 bases, with 12 bases between them. The CDR3 spans 12 residues. From germline, CDR1 is GTSNPN and CDR2 SVGIG (reference sequence). This CDR3 is CAWSLGPLEQYF. In DNA, the CDR3 is TGTGCCTGGAGTCTGGGGCCCCTGGAGCAGTACTTC. The full variable domain, its missing parts supplied by reference TRBV30 and TRBJ2-7, is SQTIHQWPATLVQPVGSPLSLECTVEGTSNPNLYWYRQAAGRGLQLLFYSVGIGQISSEVPQNLSASRPQDRQFILSSKKLLLSDSGFYLCAWSLGPLEQYFGPGTRLTVT.

Note on this clonotype: A much larger clone lies one base from this, so it may be a read error. The gene calls are TRBV7-9 and TRBJ2-6; TRBD1 is a possible D gene (5 bases). Looked up from germline, CDR1 is SEHNR and CDR2 is FQNEAQ (reference sequence). The CDR3 runs to 18 residues. This chain's CDR3 is CASSLGPGSGFGANVRTF. The DNA for the CDR3 is TGTGCCAGCAGCTTAGGTCCAGGGTCGGGTTTTGGGGCCAACGTCCGGACTTTC.

This clonotype was recorded a few times. Given a much more abundant clone one base away, this may be a read error. The V call is TRBV27, the J call TRBJ2-7; 9 bases line up with TRBD2. The CDR3 has 15 residues. Germline V CDR1 and CDR2: MNHEY, SMNVEV (reference sequence). The trim removed 8 bases at V and 3 bases at J, leaving 11 bases unmatched. CDR3 protein: CASGGRGLSGYEQYF. The CDR3 nucleotides read TGTGCCAGCGGCGGGAGGGGGTTGTCCGGCTACGAGCAGTACTTC.

Notes on this clonotype: It may be a read error: a sequence one base away is much more abundant. The chain links TRBV24-1 to TRBJ2-1; a weak D match, TRBD2 (5 bases). Germline CDR1 is KGHDR and CDR2 is SFDVKD. CDR3 size: 15 residues. The V and J ends lost 5 bases and 8 bases respectively, with 18 bases between them. CDR3 in amino acids: CATSAGLAAYDEQFF. CDR3 DNA sequence: TGTGCCACCAGTGCCGGACTGGCGGCATACGATGAGCAGTTCTTC.

In the case of this clonotype: This could be a read error, since a much larger clone is one nucleotide away. The rearrangement uses TRBV14 and TRBJ2-6; D call uncertain. CDR3 length: 20 amino acids. Germline CDR1 reads SGHDN; CDR2 reads FVKESK. Trimming stripped 1 base from V and 2 bases from J, with 21 bases between. This CDR3 is CASSQARTNMGKAGANVLTF. CDR3 DNA sequence: TGTGCCAGCAGCCAAGCCCGAACGAATATGGGGAAGGCTGGGGCCAACGTCCTGACTTTC.

J is TRBJ1-5 and V is TRBV20-1; D is uncertain. The germline gives CDR1 DFQATT, CDR2 SNEGSKA (reference sequence). CDR3 size: 14 residues. Trimming removed 0 bases at V and 6 bases at J, with 12 bases between. The CDR3 spells CSARETKGSQPQHF. The CDR3 DNA sequence: TGCAGTGCTAGAGAAACCAAAGGGAGTCAGCCCCAGCATTTT.

V gene TRBV6-5 combines with J gene TRBJ2-1; 9 bases map to TRBD2. V dropped 0 bases and J dropped 7; count of bases not matched to a gene: 10. The CDR3 consists of 17 residues. Germline CDR1 is MNHEY and CDR2 is SVGAGI. The CDR3 bases are TGTGCCAGCAGTTACTCGATACCGAGAGCGGGAGGAAATGAGCAGTTCTTC. The encoded protein is CASSYSIPRAGGNEQFF.

This clonotype was found many times. The chain uses TRBV25-1 and TRBJ1-2; D call uncertain. This CDR3 contains 14 residues. V gave up 3 bases and J gave up 3 bases, with 11 bases separating them. Germline CDR1 MGHDK, CDR2 SYGVNS. The CDR3 sequence: CASSEAGTYYGYTF. Written as DNA, the CDR3 is TGTGCCAGCAGTGAGGCTGGCACCTACTATGGCTACACCTTC.

This clonotype showed up many times. The chain uses TRBV29-1 and TRBJ2-7; weak D call: TRBD1 (6 bases). CDR1 and CDR2 (germline): SQVTM, ANQGSEA. Trimming took 6 bases from V and 1 from J, leaving 10 bases between them. The CDR3 is 12 residues long. In DNA form, the CDR3 reads TGCAGCGTGACAGGTGTATCCTACGAGCAGTACTTC. Its translation: CSVTGVSYEQYF.

This clonotype appeared many times. The chain employs TRBV5-1 and TRBJ2-7, with D perhaps being TRBD1 or TRBD2 (5 bases each). Germline V gene data show CDR1 as SGHRS and CDR2 as YFSETQ. The CDR3 covers 15 residues. Trimming removed 4 bases from V and 0 bases from J, with 14 bases in between. Here the CDR3 reads CASSAGTISSYEQYF. DNA of the CDR3: TGCGCCAGCAGCGCTGGGACGATCAGCTCCTACGAGCAGTACTTC.

As to this clonotype: This sequence may be a read error, since a much larger clone differs from it by one base. The V and J genes are TRBV20-1 and TRBJ1-4; TRBD1 matches 9 bases. Germline CDR1 reads DFQATT; CDR2 reads SNEGSKA (reference sequence). This CDR3 is built from 14 residues. The CDR3 sequence: CSARPGTGPEKRFF. In DNA, the CDR3 is TGCAGTGCTAGACCCGGGACAGGGCCCGAAAAACGGTTTTTT.

There are many counts of this clonotype. This rearrangement joins TRBV4-2 to TRBJ2-5, with 9 positions matching TRBD1. Germline CDR1 LGHNA, CDR2 YNFKEQ. The CDR3 loop spans 15 amino acids. After removal of 4 bases from V and 4 bases from J, the junction contained 7 bases not matched to a gene. The CDR3 spells CASSRTTGGGETQYF. DNA of the CDR3: TGTGCCAGCAGCCGGACGACAGGGGGTGGAGAGACCCAGTACTTC.

This clonotype was seen repeatedly, ten times or more. This rearrangement joins TRBV11-2 to TRBJ2-5; 11 bases line up with TRBD1. Per the germline V gene, CDR1 is SGHAT and CDR2 is FQNNGV. V lost 5 bases and J lost 1; bases outside the gene matches: 6. The length of the CDR3 is 16 residues. The CDR3 is CASSPGTGGLQETQYF. Written as DNA, the CDR3 is TGTGCCAGCAGCCCCGGGACAGGGGGTCTCCAAGAGACCCAGTACTTC.

The chain joins TRBV12-3 or TRBV12-4 to TRBJ1-1; 9 bases are a match to TRBD1. With 6 bases clipped from V and 4 bases from J, the junction kept 9 bases outside the gene matches. This CDR3 has 15 amino acids. The CDR3 nucleotides are TGTGCCAGCAGCGGGACAGGGTGGGGTGGCACTGAAGCTTTCTTT. This codes for CASSGTGWGGTEAFF.